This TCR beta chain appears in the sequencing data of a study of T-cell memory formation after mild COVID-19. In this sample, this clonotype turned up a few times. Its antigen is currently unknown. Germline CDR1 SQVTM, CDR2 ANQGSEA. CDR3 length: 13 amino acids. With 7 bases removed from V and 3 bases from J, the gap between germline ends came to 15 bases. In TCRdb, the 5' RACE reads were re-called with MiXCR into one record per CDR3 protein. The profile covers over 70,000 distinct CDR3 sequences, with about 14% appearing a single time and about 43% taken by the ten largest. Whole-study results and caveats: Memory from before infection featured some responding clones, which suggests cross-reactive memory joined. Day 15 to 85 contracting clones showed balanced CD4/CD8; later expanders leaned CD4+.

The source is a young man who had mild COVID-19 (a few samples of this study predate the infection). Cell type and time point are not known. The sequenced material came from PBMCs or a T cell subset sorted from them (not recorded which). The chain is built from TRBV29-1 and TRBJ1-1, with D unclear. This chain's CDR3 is CSAFSRGHTEAFF. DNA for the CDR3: TGCAGCGCATTCTCCCGGGGTCACACTGAAGCTTTCTTT.